This T cell receptor (beta chain) was found in a study of control samples from healthy donors and cancer patients. Measured with immunoSEQ multiplex PCR; TCRdb has only the in-frame clones, and not every one. This repertoire shows 120,000 or so clones, more than 85% found once; its top ten account for around 2%. This CDR3 spans 12 amino acids. Trimming left V 3 bases short and J 7 bases short, with 11 bases between. Germline V lookup: CDR1 GTSNPN, CDR2 SVGIG (reference sequence). Sequencing input: blood. The V and J genes are TRBV30 and TRBJ2-3; D uncertain. The TCR originated in a man between 18 and 35 years old in good health. The CDR3 region has the DNA TGTGCCTGGAGAGGCATAAGTTATACGCAGTATTTT. Its protein product is CAWRGISYTQYF. The whole variable domain, filled in from reference TRBV30 and TRBJ2-3, reads SQTIHQWPATLVQPVGSPLSLECTVEGTSNPNLYWYRQAAGRGLQLLFYSVGIGQISSEVPQNLSASRPQDRQFILSSKKLLLSDSGFYLCAWRGISYTQYFGPGTRLTVL.